These 32 T cell receptor beta chains share one sample of origin, sequenced in a study of T cells in localized non-small cell lung cancer. TCRdb's copy holds only in-frame clones and misses some; the assay was immunoSEQ multiplex PCR. The top ten clones hold approximately 4% of a sample with roughly 20,000 clones, around 83% of them seen once. The sample consisted of peripheral blood, taken before any cancer treatment. These receptors were collected from a man between 35 and 75 years old with stage I lung adenocarcinoma.

The sample holds a few counts of this clone. The CDR3 sequence: CASSRMTGQNNYGYTF. The CDR3 DNA sequence: TGTGCCAGCAGCCGAATGACAGGACAAAATAACTATGGCTACACCTTC. This rearrangement joins TRBV7-2 to TRBJ1-2; TRBD1 is a possible D gene (6 bases). The V gene's germline CDR1 is SGHTA and CDR2 FQGNSA. V was clipped by 5 bases and J by 1 base, with 17 bases between them. The CDR3 has 16 residues.

The sample holds a few counts of this clone. The CDR3 DNA is TGCGCCAGCCGGGACAGGGAGAACACTGAAGCTTTCTTT. It codes for CASRDRENTEAFF. The chain couples TRBV10-2 to TRBJ1-1; 9 bases are a match to TRBD1. Germline CDR1 is WSHSY and CDR2 is SAAADI. Trimming at V came to 8 bases and at J to 1 base, leaving 2 bases not matched to a gene. There are 13 residues in the CDR3.

The rearrangement links TRBV30 to TRBJ1-1; 8 bases agree with TRBD1. The CDR3 extends over 13 amino acids. The germline V gene encodes CDR1 GTSNPN and CDR2 SVGIG (reference sequence). Germline trimming cut 3 bases from V and 11 bases from J; bases unmatched to any gene: 11. CDR3 amino acids: CAWREQGVVSAFF. Here the CDR3 DNA reads TGTGCCTGGAGGGAACAGGGGGTAGTAAGTGCTTTCTTT.

The chain couples TRBV6-5 to TRBJ2-6; 8 bases align to TRBD1. The CDR3 is 14 residues long. Germline CDR1 reads MNHEY; CDR2 reads SVGAGI. Trimming at V came to 8 bases and at J to 1 base, leaving 1 base not matched to a gene. CDR3 amino acids: CASRTGSGANVLTF. The DNA of the CDR3 is TGTGCCAGCCGGACAGGGTCTGGGGCCAACGTCCTGACTTTC.

V is TRBV5-5 and J is TRBJ2-2, with TRBD2 as a possible D gene (6 bases). Germline lookup yields CDR1 SGHKS and CDR2 YYEKEE (reference sequence). The V end lost 4 bases, the J end lost 4 bases, and 17 bases lay between the germline ends. CDR3 length equals 16 residues. The CDR3 loop is CASSPLGTGFTGELFF. The CDR3 DNA sequence: TGTGCCAGCAGCCCACTAGGGACTGGATTCACCGGGGAGCTGTTTTTT.

The chain couples TRBV10-3 to TRBJ1-1; a weak D match, TRBD1 (5 bases). V gave up 0 bases and J gave up 4 bases, with 6 bases separating them. There are 13 residues in the CDR3. Germline CDR1 and CDR2: ENHRY and SYGVKD. The CDR3 region is CAISESGRTEAFF. In DNA form, the CDR3 reads TGTGCCATCAGTGAGTCGGGACGCACTGAAGCTTTCTTT.

The V gene is TRBV9, the J gene TRBJ2-1, with TRBD2 identical over 8 bases. Looked up from germline, CDR1 is SGDLS and CDR2 is YYNGEE. The CDR3 is made up of 16 amino acids. V was clipped by 0 bases and J by 0 bases; unmatched bases: 2. The CDR3 bases are TGTGCCAGCAGCGTAGGCGGGAGGCCCTCCTACAATGAGCAGTTCTTC. Translation gives CASSVGGRPSYNEQFF.

The CDR3 protein is CASSLAWAAGELFF. As DNA, the CDR3 is TGTGCCAGCAGCTTAGCATGGGCAGCCGGGGAGCTGTTTTTT. The chain joins TRBV7-2 to TRBJ2-2; D is ambiguous. Trimming removed 0 bases from V and 6 bases from J, with 8 bases in between. CDR3 length: 14 amino acids. Germline assignment: CDR1 SGHTA and CDR2 FQGNSA. Using reference TRBV7-2 and TRBJ2-2 for the parts outside the CDR3, the full variable domain is GAGVSQSPSNKVTEKGKDVELRCDPISGHTALYWYRQSLGQGLEFLIYFQGNSAPDKSGLPSDRFSAERTGGSVSTLTIQRTQQEDSAVYLCASSLAWAAGELFFGEGSRLTVL.

A remark on this clone: The sample holds other DNA sequences that translate to the same CDR3. The genes are TRBV25-1 and TRBJ1-5; D is unresolved. V gave up 4 bases and J gave up 4 bases, with 8 bases separating them. Germline CDR1 and CDR2: MGHDK and SYGVNS. The CDR3 has 13 residues. The CDR3, as DNA: TGTGCCAGCAGTGGAAGTAGTAATCAGCCCCAGCATTTT. Translation: CASSGSSNQPQHF.

The chain is built from TRBV9 and TRBJ2-1; D is unresolved. Between the trimmed V and J ends, which lost 0 bases and 3 bases, there was a span of 4 bases. This CDR3 has 13 residues. The germline gives CDR1 SGDLS, CDR2 YYNGEE. The CDR3 reads CASSVAIYNEQFF. The CDR3 DNA reads as TGTGCCAGCAGCGTAGCGATCTACAATGAGCAGTTCTTC. Filled out from reference TRBV9 and TRBJ2-1, the complete variable domain reads DSGVTQTPKHLITATGQRVTLRCSPRSGDLSVYWYQQSLDQGLQFLIQYYNGEERAKGNILERFSAQQFPDLHSELNLSSLELGDSALYFCASSVAIYNEQFFGPGTRLTVL.

The V gene is TRBV7-8, the J gene TRBJ2-7; the match to TRBD1 covers 7 bases. This CDR3 spans 16 amino acids. In germline, CDR1 is SGHVS, CDR2 FQNEAQ. The V gene end was trimmed by 5 bases and the J gene end by 4 bases; junction bases not matched to a gene: 14. The DNA for the CDR3 is TGTGCCAGCAGCCTTGCCTCCGGGACAGAACTATACGAGCAGTACTTC. This codes for CASSLASGTELYEQYF. The full variable domain, its missing parts supplied by reference TRBV7-8 and TRBJ2-7, is GAGVSQSPRYKVAKRGQDVALRCDPISGHVSLFWYQQALGQGPEFLTYFQNEAQLDKSGLPSDRFFAERPEGSVSTLKIQRTQQEDSAVYLCASSLASGTELYEQYFGPGTRLTVT.

On this clone: Other DNA sequences in the same sample also yield this CDR3. The chain uses TRBV30 and TRBJ2-5; TRBD1 agrees at 7 bases. The CDR3 runs to 13 residues. The V and J ends lost 3 bases and 1 base, in that order; junction bases with no gene match: 2. Per germline, CDR1 GTSNPN and CDR2 SVGIG (reference sequence). The CDR3 DNA follows: TGTGCCTGGAGGCGACAGGGCCAAGAGACCCAGTACTTC. It yields the protein CAWRRQGQETQYF.

This sequence joins TRBV6-5 and TRBJ2-7; 7 bases agree with TRBD1. CDR1 and CDR2 from the germline V gene are MNHEY and SVGAGI. This CDR3 region has 13 residues. J lost 7 bases, V lost 10 bases, and 13 bases had no gene match. The CDR3 sequence: CATRQGASQEQYF. The CDR3 nucleotides are TGTGCCACCAGACAGGGTGCCAGTCAAGAGCAGTACTTC.

The rearrangement uses TRBV7-3 and TRBJ2-7; D is unresolved. V lost 6 bases to trimming and J lost 5 bases, with 8 bases between them. The CDR3 is 11 amino acids. The germline gives CDR1 SGHTA, CDR2 FQGTGA. The CDR3 sequence is CASREGNEQYF. CDR3 nucleotides: TGTGCCAGCAGGGAAGGGAACGAGCAGTACTTC.

DNA for the CDR3: TGCGCCAGCAGCCAAGGACGGAACTCCTACGAGCAGTACTTC. Encoded protein: CASSQGRNSYEQYF. This chain uses TRBV4-1 with TRBJ2-7; D gene uncertain. Germline CDR1 and CDR2: MGHRA and YSYEKL. Trimming left V 1 base short and J 0 bases short, with 7 bases between. This CDR3 is built from 14 residues.

V and J are TRBV30 and TRBJ2-7, with 8 bases fitting TRBD1. Per the germline V gene, CDR1 is GTSNPN and CDR2 is SVGIG (reference sequence). V shed 1 base and J 5 bases; nucleotides not matched to a gene: 7. The CDR3 totals 14 residues. The DNA for the CDR3 is TGTGCCTGGAGTGGGGTCAGGGGGCGGAACGAGCAGTACTTC. It is translated as CAWSGVRGRNEQYF.

The CDR3 loop is CASSLVQGQETQYF. As DNA, the CDR3 is TGTGCCAGCAGTTTAGTTCAGGGACAAGAGACCCAGTACTTC. The chain combines TRBV27 with TRBJ2-5, with D tentatively TRBD1 (5 bases). Between the trimmed V and J ends, which lost 2 bases and 2 bases, there was a span of 9 bases. Per germline, CDR1 MNHEY and CDR2 SMNVEV (reference sequence). The CDR3 spans 14 residues.

In this sample, this clone turned up once. The chain is built from TRBV4-1 and TRBJ2-5; perhaps TRBD2 as D (5 bases). This CDR3 has 15 residues. The germline V gene encodes CDR1 MGHRA and CDR2 YSYEKL. The V and J ends lost 4 bases and 4 bases respectively, with 16 bases between them. CDR3 amino acids: CASSPRSGSGETQYF. CDR3 bases: TGCGCCAGCAGCCCTCGATCGGGGTCGGGAGAGACCCAGTACTTC.

The chain is built from TRBV6-1 and TRBJ1-2; the D gene is possibly TRBD1 (6 bases). Germline V gene sequence: CDR1 MNHNS, CDR2 SASEGT. The CDR3 runs to 14 residues. Trimming took 2 bases from V and 8 from J, leaving 15 bases between them. As DNA, the CDR3 is TGTGCCAGCAGTGAATTATGGGGGGCTGAGGGCTACACCTTC. Translating gives CASSELWGAEGYTF.

The rearrangement uses TRBV6-6 and TRBJ1-1; possible D gene TRBD1, 6 bases. The CDR3 covers 13 residues. With 8 bases removed from V and 0 bases from J, the gap between germline ends came to 10 bases. The V gene's germline CDR1 is MNHNY and CDR2 SVGAGI (reference sequence). The CDR3 loop is CASCTGMNTEAFF. The CDR3 nucleotides read TGTGCCAGCTGCACAGGGATGAACACTGAAGCTTTCTTT.

V and J are TRBV21-1 and TRBJ2-2; the DNA was not used to check the table's D call, TRBD1. TRBV21-1 is a known pseudogene. The CDR3 extends over 15 amino acids. The CDR3 reads CASSRGHANTGELFF. CDR3 nucleotides: TGTGCCAGCAGCCGGGGACACGCGAACACCGGGGAGCTGTTTTTT.

CDR3 in amino acids: CASSDRGRDTEAFF. DNA of the CDR3: TGCGCCAGCAGTGACAGGGGTAGGGACACTGAAGCTTTCTTT. This chain links TRBV4-1 with TRBJ1-1; the match to TRBD1 covers 8 bases. Germline V lookup: CDR1 MGHRA, CDR2 YSYEKL. This CDR3 contains 14 residues. V trimming: 6 bases; J trimming: 3 bases; junction bases outside the gene matches: 6.

With regard to this clone: The same CDR3 is also encoded by other DNA sequences in this sample. The rearrangement links TRBV7-2 to TRBJ1-3; 9 nucleotides match TRBD1. Germline V CDR1 and CDR2: SGHTA, FQGNSA. The trim removed 3 bases at V and 1 base at J, leaving 7 bases unmatched. This CDR3 is 17 amino acids long. CDR3 sequence: CASSFTGTGSSGNTIYF. The CDR3 region has the DNA TGTGCCAGCAGCTTTACGGGGACAGGGTCTTCTGGAAACACCATATATTTT.

V and J are TRBV7-6 and TRBJ2-1, with D unresolved. Germline V gene data show CDR1 as SGHVS and CDR2 as FNYEAQ. The CDR3 spans 16 residues. Trimming stripped 5 bases from V and 7 bases from J, with 21 bases between. The CDR3 sequence is CASSPTPGSITNEQFF. The CDR3 nucleotides read TGTGCCAGCAGCCCCACGCCCGGGTCAATTACAAATGAGCAGTTCTTC.

This chain joins TRBV28 and TRBJ1-6, with 9 bases aligning to TRBD1. The germline V gene has CDR1 MDHEN and CDR2 SYDVKM. V lost 2 bases, J lost 6 bases, and 2 bases stayed unmatched. The CDR3 is 15 amino acids. CDR3 residues: CASSLGTGRNSPLHF. In DNA, the CDR3 is TGTGCCAGCAGTTTAGGGACAGGGCGTAATTCACCCCTCCACTTT.

This clone was observed a single time. V gene TRBV9 combines with J gene TRBJ1-2; 8 positions match TRBD1. The J segment lost 4 bases and the V segment lost 2 bases, leaving 7 bases of the junction unmatched. This CDR3 has 15 amino acids. Germline values: CDR1 SGDLS, CDR2 YYNGEE. The CDR3 is CASSVTGTGRYGYTF. The CDR3 DNA reads TGTGCCAGCAGCGTGACCGGGACAGGACGCTATGGCTACACCTTC.

The V and J genes are TRBV19 and TRBJ1-4; D gene ambiguous. The germline gives CDR1 LNHDA, CDR2 SQIVND (reference sequence). The V and J ends lost 6 bases and 4 bases respectively, with 12 bases between them. This CDR3 contains 14 residues. CDR3 DNA: TGTGCCAGTAGCCAGACGGTCTTTAATGAAAAACTGTTTTTT. Amino acid sequence: CASSQTVFNEKLFF.

The rearrangement links TRBV30 to TRBJ2-2; D not resolved. The CDR3 has 14 amino acids. Looked up from germline, CDR1 is GTSNPN and CDR2 is SVGIG (reference sequence). V was cut by 1 base and J by 3 bases, with 9 bases left in between. For the CDR3, the DNA is TGTGCCTGGAGTGGCGTTGGGCACACCGGGGAGCTGTTTTTT. It yields the protein CAWSGVGHTGELFF.

This clone was counted only a few times. The CDR3 region is CASAEGTGRDQPQHF. CDR3 coding DNA: TGCGCCAGCGCCGAAGGGACAGGGCGGGATCAGCCCCAGCATTTT. The chain is built from TRBV5-1 and TRBJ1-5; TRBD1 matches 9 bases. Germline-derived CDR1 and CDR2 are SGHRS and YFSETQ. Trimming cost V 7 bases and J 5 bases; bases outside gene matches: 10. The CDR3 is made up of 15 amino acids.

This chain joins TRBV11-1 and TRBJ2-5; D is ambiguous. This CDR3 contains 14 residues. Looked up from germline, CDR1 is SGHAT and CDR2 is FQDESV (reference sequence). Trimming took 1 base from V and 2 from J, leaving 8 bases between them. In DNA, the CDR3 is TGTGCCAGCAGCTTAGATCCAGGACAAGAGACCCAGTACTTC. It encodes CASSLDPGQETQYF.

The chain links TRBV5-6 to TRBJ2-1; perhaps D is TRBD1 or TRBD2 (5 bases each). CDR1 and CDR2 (germline): SGHDT, YYEEEE. This CDR3 is 15 amino acids long. V lost 3 bases, J lost 6 bases, and 16 bases lay in between. The CDR3 is CASSYMGPVGNEQFF. The CDR3 nucleotides are TGTGCCAGCAGCTACATGGGACCGGTGGGCAATGAGCAGTTCTTC.

V is TRBV28 and J is TRBJ2-2, with TRBD1 as a possible D gene (5 bases). V was shortened by 9 bases and J by 1 base, with 12 bases between the two germline ends. Germline V lookup: CDR1 MDHEN, CDR2 SYDVKM. The CDR3 extends over 14 amino acids. CDR3 sequence: CASSGFLNTGELFF. CDR3 nucleotide sequence: TGTGCCAGTTCAGGGTTTTTGAACACCGGGGAGCTGTTTTTT.